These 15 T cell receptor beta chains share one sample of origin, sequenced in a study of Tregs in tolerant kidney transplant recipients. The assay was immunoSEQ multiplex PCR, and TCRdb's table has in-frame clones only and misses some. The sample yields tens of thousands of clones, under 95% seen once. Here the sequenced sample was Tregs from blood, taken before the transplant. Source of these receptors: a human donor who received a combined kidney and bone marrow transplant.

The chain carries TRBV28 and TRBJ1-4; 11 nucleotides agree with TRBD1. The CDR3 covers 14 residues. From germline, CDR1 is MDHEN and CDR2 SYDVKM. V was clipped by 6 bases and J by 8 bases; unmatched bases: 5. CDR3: CASSSGTGGEKLFF. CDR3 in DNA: TGTGCCAGCAGCTCCGGGACAGGGGGAGAAAAACTGTTTTTT.

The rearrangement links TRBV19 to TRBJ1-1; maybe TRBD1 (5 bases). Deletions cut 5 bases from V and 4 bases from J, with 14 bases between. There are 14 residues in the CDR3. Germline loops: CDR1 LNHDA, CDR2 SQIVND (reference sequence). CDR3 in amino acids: CASSDQGYGTEAFF. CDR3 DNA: TGTGCCAGTAGTGACCAGGGCTACGGCACTGAAGCTTTCTTT.

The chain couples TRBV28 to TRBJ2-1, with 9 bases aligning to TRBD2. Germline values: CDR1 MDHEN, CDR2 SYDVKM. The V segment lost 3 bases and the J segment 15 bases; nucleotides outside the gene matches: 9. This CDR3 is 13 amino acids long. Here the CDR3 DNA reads TGTGCCAGCAGTTTCACGTTTAGCGGGAGATTGTTCTTC. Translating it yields CASSFTFSGRLFF. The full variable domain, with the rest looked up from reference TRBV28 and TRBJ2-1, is DVKVTQSSRYLVKRTGEKVFLECVQDMDHENMFWYRQDPGLGLRLIYFSYDVKMKEKGDIPEGYSVSREKKERFSLILESASTNQTSMYLCASSFTFSGRLFFGPGTRLTVL.

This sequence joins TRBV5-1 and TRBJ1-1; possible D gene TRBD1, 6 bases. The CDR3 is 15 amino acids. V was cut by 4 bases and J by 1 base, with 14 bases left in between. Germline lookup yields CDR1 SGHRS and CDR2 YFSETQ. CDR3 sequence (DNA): TGCGCCAGCAGCCCCGGAGGGGGGAGGAACACTGAAGCTTTCTTT. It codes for CASSPGGGRNTEAFF.

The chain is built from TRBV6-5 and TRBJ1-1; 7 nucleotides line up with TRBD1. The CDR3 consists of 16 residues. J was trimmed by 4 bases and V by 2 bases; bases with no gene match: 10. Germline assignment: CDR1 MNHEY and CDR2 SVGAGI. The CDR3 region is CASSYGRGQGATEAFF. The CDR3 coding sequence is TGTGCCAGCAGTTACGGGAGGGGGCAGGGTGCCACTGAAGCTTTCTTT.

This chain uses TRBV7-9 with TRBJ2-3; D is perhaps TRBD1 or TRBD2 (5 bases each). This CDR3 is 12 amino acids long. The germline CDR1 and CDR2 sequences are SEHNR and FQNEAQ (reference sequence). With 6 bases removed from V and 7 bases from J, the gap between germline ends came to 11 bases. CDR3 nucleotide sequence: TGTGCCAGCAGTTGGGACGGCTATACGCAGTATTTT. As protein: CASSWDGYTQYF.

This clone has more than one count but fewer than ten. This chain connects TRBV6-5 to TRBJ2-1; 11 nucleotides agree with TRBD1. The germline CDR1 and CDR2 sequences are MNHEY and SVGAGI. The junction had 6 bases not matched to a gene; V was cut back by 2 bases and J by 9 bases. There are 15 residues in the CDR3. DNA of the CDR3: TGTGCCAGCAGTTACAGGACAGGGGGCTACGGTGAGCAGTTCTTC. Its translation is CASSYRTGGYGEQFF.

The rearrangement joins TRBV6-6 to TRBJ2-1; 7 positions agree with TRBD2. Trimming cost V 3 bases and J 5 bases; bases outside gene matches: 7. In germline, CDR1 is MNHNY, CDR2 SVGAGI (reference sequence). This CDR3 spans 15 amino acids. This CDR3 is CASSYRSSGDNEQFF. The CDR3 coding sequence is TGTGCCAGCAGTTATAGGTCTAGCGGAGACAATGAGCAGTTCTTC.

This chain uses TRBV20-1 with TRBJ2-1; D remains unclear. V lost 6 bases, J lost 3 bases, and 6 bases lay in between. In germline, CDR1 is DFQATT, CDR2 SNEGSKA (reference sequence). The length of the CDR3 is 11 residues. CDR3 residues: CSANVYNEQFF. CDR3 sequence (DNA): TGCAGTGCCAATGTCTACAATGAGCAGTTCTTC.

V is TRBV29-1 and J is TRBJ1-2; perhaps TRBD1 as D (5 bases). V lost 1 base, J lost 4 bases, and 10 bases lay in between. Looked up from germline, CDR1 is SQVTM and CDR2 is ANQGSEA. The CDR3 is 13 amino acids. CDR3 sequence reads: CSVEGRGGYGYTF. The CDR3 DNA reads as TGCAGCGTTGAAGGGCGCGGGGGCTATGGCTACACCTTC.

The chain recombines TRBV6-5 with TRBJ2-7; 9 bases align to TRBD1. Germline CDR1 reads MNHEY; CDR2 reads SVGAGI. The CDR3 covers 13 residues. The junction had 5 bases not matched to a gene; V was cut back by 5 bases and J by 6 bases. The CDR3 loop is CASSGQTGGEQYF. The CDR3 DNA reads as TGTGCCAGCAGTGGTCAGACAGGGGGCGAGCAGTACTTC.

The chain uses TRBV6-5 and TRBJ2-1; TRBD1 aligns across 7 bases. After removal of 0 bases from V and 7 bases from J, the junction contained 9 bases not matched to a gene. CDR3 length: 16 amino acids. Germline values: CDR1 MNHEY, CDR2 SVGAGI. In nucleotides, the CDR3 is TGTGCCAGCAGTTACTCAGGGGACAGATTGGGGAATGAGCAGTTCTTC. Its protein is CASSYSGDRLGNEQFF.

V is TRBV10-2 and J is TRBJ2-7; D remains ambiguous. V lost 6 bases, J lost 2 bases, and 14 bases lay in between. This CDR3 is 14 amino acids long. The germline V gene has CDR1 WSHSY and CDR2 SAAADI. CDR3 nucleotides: TGCGCCAGCAGCCGCCCCCTAGTTCCCTACGAGCAGTACTTC. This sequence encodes CASSRPLVPYEQYF.

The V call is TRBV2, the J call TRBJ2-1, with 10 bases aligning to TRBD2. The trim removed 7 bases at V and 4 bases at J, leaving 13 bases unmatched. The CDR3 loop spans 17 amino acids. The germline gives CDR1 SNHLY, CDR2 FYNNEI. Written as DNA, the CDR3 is TGTGCCAGCACCCTAAAGCGGGGGGGCTGGATTTACAATGAGCAGTTCTTC. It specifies CASTLKRGGWIYNEQFF.

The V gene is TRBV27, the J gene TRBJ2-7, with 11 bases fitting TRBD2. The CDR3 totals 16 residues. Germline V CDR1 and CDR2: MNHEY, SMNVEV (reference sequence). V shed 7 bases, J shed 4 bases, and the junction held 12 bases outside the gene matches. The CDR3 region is CASTPLTSGSGYEQYF. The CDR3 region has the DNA TGTGCCAGCACCCCTCTAACTAGCGGGAGCGGGTACGAGCAGTACTTC.